The following is a T cell receptor beta chain sequence with its context. Its specificity is unknown. The sample is drawn from a study of cytomegalovirus exposure and HLA in healthy donors. Germline values: CDR1 MNHNY, CDR2 SVGAGI (reference sequence). V shed 0 bases, J shed 3 bases, and the junction held 7 bases outside the gene matches. The CDR3 consists of 16 residues. TCRdb keeps only in-frame clones here, not all; method: immunoSEQ multiplex PCR. The sample has about 150,000 clones; around 84% are singletons. While the first cohort had 600 to 850 subjects, the donors belonged to the separate validation cohort of over a hundred subjects. Study outcomes and limitations: The majority of TCR sequences were rare, yet some public TCRs appeared in many donors. Confirmation in vitro established that a few CMV-associated chains were specific for CMV antigens. Cytomegalovirus status was reportedly diagnosed by the classifier with high sensitivity and specificity.

The receptor comes from a human donor in good health. Sequencing input: PBMCs. This chain joins TRBV6-6 and TRBJ1-2; 7 bases fit TRBD1. The CDR3 loop reads CASSYSGGQKDYGYTF. CDR3 in DNA: TGTGCCAGCAGTTACTCTGGGGGACAGAAAGACTATGGCTACACCTTC.